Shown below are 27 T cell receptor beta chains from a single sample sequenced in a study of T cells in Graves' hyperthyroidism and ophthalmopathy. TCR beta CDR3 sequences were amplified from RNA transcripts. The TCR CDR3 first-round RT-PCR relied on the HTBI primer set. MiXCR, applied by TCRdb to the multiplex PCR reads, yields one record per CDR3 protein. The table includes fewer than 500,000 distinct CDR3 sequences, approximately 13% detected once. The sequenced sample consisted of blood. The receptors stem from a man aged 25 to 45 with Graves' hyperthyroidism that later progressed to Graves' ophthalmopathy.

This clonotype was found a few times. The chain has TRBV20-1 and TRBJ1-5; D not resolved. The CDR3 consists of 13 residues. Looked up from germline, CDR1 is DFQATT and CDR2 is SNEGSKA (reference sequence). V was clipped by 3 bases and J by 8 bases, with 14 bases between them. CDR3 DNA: TGCAGTGCTAGTGAGGGTTTTTGGGAGCCCCAGCATTTT. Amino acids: CSASEGFWEPQHF.

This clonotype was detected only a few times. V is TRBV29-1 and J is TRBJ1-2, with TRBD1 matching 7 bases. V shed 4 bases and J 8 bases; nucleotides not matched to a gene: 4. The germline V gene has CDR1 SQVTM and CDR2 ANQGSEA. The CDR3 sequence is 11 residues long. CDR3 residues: CSVVGGHGYTF. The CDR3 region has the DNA TGCAGCGTTGTAGGGGGCCACGGCTACACCTTC.

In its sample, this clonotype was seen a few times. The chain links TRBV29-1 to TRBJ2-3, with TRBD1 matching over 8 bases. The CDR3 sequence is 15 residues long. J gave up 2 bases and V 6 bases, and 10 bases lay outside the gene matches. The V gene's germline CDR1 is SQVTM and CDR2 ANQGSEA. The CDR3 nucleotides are TGCAGCGTCCCGGACAGGGTAAAACCCACAGATACGCAGTATTTT. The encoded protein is CSVPDRVKPTDTQYF.

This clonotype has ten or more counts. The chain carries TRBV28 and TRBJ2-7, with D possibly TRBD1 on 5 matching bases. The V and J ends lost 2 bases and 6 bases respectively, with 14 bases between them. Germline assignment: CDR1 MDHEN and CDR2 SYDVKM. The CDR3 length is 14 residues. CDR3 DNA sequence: TGTGCCAGCAGTTTACCCAGGGAAGTTGTCGAGCAGTACTTC. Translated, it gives CASSLPREVVEQYF.

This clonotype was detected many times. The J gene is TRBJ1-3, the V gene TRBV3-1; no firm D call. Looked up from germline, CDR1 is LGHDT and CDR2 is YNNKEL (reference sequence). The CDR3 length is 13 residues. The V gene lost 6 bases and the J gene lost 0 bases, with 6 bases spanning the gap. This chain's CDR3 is CASRHASGNTIYF. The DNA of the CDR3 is TGTGCCAGCAGACACGCCTCTGGAAACACCATATATTTT.

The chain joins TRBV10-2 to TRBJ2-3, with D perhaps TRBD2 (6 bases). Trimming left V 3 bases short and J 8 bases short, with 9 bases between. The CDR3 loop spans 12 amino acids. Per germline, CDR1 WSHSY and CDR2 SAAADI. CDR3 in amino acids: CASSEMGGTQYF. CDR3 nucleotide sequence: TGCGCCAGCAGTGAAATGGGAGGTACGCAGTATTTT.

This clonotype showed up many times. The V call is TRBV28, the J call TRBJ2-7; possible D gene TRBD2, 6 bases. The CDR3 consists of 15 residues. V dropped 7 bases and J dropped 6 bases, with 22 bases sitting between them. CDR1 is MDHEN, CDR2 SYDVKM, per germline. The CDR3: CASISRGGAEGEQYF. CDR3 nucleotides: TGTGCCAGCATTTCCCGGGGAGGAGCGGAGGGCGAGCAGTACTTC. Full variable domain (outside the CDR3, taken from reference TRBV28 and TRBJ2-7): DVKVTQSSRYLVKRTGEKVFLECVQDMDHENMFWYRQDPGLGLRLIYFSYDVKMKEKGDIPEGYSVSREKKERFSLILESASTNQTSMYLCASISRGGAEGEQYFGPGTRLTVT.

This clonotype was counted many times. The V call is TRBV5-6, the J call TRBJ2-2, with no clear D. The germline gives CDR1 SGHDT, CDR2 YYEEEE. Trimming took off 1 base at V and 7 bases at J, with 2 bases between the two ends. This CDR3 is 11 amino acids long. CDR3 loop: CASSLFGELFF. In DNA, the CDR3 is TGTGCCAGCAGCTTGTTCGGGGAGCTGTTTTTT.

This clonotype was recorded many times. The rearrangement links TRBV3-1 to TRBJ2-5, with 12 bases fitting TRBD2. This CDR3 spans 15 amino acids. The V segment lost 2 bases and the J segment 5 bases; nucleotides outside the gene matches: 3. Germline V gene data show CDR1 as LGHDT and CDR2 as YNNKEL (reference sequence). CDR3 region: CASSQLAGGPETQYF. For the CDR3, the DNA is TGTGCCAGCAGCCAACTAGCGGGGGGGCCCGAGACCCAGTACTTC.

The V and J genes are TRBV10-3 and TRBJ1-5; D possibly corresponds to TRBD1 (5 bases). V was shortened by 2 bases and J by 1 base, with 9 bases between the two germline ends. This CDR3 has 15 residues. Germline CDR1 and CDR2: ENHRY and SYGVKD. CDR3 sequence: CAISEGGASNQPQHF. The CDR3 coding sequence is TGTGCCATCAGTGAGGGAGGGGCAAGCAATCAGCCCCAGCATTTT.

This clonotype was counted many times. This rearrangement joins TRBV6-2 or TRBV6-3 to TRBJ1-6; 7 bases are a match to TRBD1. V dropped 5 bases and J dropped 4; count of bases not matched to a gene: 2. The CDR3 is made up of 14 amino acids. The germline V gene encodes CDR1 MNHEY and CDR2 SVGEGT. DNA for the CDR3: TGTGCCAGCAGTCCGGGACAGTATAATTCACCCCTCCACTTT. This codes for CASSPGQYNSPLHF.

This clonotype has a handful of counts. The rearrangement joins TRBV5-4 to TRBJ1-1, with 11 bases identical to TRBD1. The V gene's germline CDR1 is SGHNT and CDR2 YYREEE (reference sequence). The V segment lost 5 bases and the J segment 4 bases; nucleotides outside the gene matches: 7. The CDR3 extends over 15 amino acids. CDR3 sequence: CASRPRDRGSTEAFF. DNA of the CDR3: TGTGCCAGCAGACCCCGGGACAGGGGGAGCACTGAAGCTTTCTTT.

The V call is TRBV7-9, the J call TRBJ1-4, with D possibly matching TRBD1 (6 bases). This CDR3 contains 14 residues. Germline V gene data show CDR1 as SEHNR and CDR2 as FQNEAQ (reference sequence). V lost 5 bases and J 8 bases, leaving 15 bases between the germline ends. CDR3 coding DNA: TGTGCCAGCAGCATAGGGACACAGGACGAAAAACTGTTTTTT. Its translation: CASSIGTQDEKLFF.

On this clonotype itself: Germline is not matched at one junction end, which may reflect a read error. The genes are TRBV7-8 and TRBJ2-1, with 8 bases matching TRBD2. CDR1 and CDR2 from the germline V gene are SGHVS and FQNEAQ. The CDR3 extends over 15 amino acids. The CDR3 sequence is CASSQVGTRNNEQFF. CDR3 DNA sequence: TGCGCCAGCAGCCAAGTCGGGACTAGGAACAATGAGCAGTTCTTC.

CDR3 sequence: CASNHGGGEQPQHF. The CDR3 coding sequence is TGCGCCAGCAACCACGGGGGGGGGGAGCAGCCCCAGCATTTT. This rearrangement joins TRBV10-1 to TRBJ1-5; TRBD1 might be the D (5 bases). The V end was cut by 7 bases, the J end by 7 bases, with 17 bases between. Germline assignment: CDR1 WNHNN and CDR2 SYGVQD (reference sequence). This CDR3 comprises 14 residues.

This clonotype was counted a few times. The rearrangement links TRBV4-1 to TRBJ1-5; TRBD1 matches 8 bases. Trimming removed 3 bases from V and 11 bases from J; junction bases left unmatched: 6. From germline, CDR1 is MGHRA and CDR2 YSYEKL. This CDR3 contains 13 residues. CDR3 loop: CASSQGRGPTQHF. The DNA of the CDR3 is TGCGCCAGCAGCCAGGGCAGGGGGCCTACCCAGCATTTT.

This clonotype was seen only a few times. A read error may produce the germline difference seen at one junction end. CDR3 in amino acids: CANSRLNQPPHF. Written as DNA, the CDR3 is TGTGCCAACAGCCGACTCAATCAGCCCCCGCATTTT. The chain links TRBV14 to TRBJ1-5; no clear D. The germline V gene has CDR1 SGHDN and CDR2 FVKESK. The CDR3 length is 12 residues. Full variable domain (rest looked up from reference TRBV14 and TRBJ1-5): EAGVTQFPSHSVIEKGQTVTLRCDPISGHDNLYWYRRVMGKEIKFLLHFVKESKQDESGMPNNRFLAERTGGTYSTLKVQPAELEDSGVYFCANSRLNQPPHFGDGTRLSIL.

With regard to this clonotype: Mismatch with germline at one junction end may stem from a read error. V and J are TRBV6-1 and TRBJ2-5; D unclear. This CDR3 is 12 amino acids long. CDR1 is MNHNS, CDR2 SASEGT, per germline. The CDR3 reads CASRPNEETQCF. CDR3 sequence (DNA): TGTGCCAGCAGACCTAATGAAGAGACCCAGTGCTTC.

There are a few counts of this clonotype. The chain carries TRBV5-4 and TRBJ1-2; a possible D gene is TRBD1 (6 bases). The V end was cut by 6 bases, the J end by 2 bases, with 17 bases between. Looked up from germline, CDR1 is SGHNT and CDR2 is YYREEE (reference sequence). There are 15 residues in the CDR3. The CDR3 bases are TGTGCCAGCACCGTGGGACACCCCACGAACTATGGCTACACCTTC. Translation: CASTVGHPTNYGYTF.

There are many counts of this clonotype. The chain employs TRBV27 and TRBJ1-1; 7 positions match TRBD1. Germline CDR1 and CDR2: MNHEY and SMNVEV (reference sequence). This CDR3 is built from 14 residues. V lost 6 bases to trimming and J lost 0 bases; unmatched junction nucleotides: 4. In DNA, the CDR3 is TGTGCCAGCAGAAACGGGACAGTGAACACTGAAGCTTTCTTT. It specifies CASRNGTVNTEAFF.

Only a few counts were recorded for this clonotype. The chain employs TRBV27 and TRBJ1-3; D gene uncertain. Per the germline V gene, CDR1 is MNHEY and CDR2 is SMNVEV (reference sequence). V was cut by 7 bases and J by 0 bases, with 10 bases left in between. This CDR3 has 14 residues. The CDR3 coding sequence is TGTGCCAGCACCGGAGGTCTCTCTGGAAACACCATATATTTT. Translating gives CASTGGLSGNTIYF.

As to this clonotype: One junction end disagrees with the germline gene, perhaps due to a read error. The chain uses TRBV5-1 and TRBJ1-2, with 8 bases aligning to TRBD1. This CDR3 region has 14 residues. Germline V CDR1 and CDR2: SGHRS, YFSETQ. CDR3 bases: TGCGCCAGCAGCTCCGGACAGGGCTCCTATGGCCACACCTTC. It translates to CASSSGQGSYGHTF.

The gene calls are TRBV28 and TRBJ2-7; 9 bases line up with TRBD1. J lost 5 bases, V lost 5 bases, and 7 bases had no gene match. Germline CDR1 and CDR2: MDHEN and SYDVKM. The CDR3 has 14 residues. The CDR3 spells CASSPNRGRDEQYF. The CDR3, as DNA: TGTGCCAGCAGTCCTAACAGGGGGCGAGACGAGCAGTACTTC.

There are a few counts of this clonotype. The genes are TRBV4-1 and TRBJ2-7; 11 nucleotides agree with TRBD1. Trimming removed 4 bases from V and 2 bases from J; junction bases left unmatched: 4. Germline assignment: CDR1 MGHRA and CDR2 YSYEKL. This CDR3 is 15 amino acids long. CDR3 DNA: TGCGCCAGCAGCCCCGCGGGACAGGGGGCCTACGAGCAGTACTTC. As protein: CASSPAGQGAYEQYF.

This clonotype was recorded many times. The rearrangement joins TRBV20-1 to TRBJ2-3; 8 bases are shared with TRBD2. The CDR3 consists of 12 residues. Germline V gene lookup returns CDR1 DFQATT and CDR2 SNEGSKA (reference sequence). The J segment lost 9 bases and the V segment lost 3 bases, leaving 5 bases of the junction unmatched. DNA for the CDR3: TGCAGTGCTAGCGGGGGGGCCCTGACGCAGTATTTT. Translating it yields CSASGGALTQYF.

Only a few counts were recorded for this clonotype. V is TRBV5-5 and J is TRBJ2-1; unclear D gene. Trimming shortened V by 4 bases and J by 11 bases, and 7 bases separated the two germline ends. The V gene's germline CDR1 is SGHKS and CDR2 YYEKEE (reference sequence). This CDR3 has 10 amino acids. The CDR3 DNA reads TGTGCCAGCAGCGGTAGAAAGCAGTTCTTC. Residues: CASSGRKQFF.

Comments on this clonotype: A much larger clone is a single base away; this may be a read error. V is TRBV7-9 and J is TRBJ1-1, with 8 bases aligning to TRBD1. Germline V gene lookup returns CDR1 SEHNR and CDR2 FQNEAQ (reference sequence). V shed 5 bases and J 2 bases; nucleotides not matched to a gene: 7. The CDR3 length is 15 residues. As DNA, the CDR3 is TGTGCCAGCAGCCCCAGGGGGCGACCCAACACTGAAGCTTTCTTT. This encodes CASSPRGRPNTEAFF.